This note documents a single T cell receptor beta chain sequence. Methods used by the authors: Reference gene primer amplification gave estimated nucleated cell counts. Assay used: immunoSEQ multiplex PCR; TCRdb lists only in-frame clones, some missing. The V and J calls and the clone size are those of that table, but D and trimming were determined from the DNA. The repertoire holds about 120,000 clones, with around 83% as singletons. The data derive from a study of blood T cell repertoires in COVID-19. The wider study: The United States, Italy and Spain supplied acute and convalescent COVID-19 samples. In each case, the material was cDNA or gDNA derived from T cells, B-cell-depleted T cells, or PBMCs.

V lost 5 bases, J lost 8 bases, and 5 bases stayed unmatched. The germline V gene encodes CDR1 SQVTM and CDR2 ANQGSEA. The CDR3 totals 13 residues. The sample comprised peripheral blood. This sequence originates from a man aged 80 or over with active or convalescent COVID-19. The chain joins TRBV29-1 to TRBJ2-6, with 8 bases fitting TRBD2. DNA for the CDR3: TGCAGCGTTCCCGGGAGGGGAACCAACGTCCTGACTTTC. Protein: CSVPGRGTNVLTF.